This T cell receptor (beta chain) was captured in a study of blood T cell repertoires in COVID-19. As for the study in general: From T cells, B-cell-depleted T cells, or PBMCs came the material, which was cDNA or gDNA.

The table came from immunoSEQ multiplex PCR; TCRdb's copy has only in-frame clones and leaves some out. Of approximately 450,000 clones listed, 80% to 90% are singletons. Enrolled through a virtual design, the participants were between roughly 18 and 90 years of age and came from about two dozen US areas. This clone appeared once. The TCR sequence derives from a man aged 30 to 45 who had recovered from COVID-19. Material: PBMCs or T cells enriched from blood (not recorded which).

CDR3 DNA: TGTGCCAGGGTGGAGGTTTCCGGGGAGCTGTTTTTT. Translation: CARVEVSGELFF. The chain carries TRBV28 and TRBJ2-2; D is perhaps TRBD2 (5 bases). CDR1 and CDR2 from the germline V gene are MDHEN and SYDVKM. Trimming cost V 9 bases and J 6 bases, with 11 bases left between them. This CDR3 spans 12 amino acids.